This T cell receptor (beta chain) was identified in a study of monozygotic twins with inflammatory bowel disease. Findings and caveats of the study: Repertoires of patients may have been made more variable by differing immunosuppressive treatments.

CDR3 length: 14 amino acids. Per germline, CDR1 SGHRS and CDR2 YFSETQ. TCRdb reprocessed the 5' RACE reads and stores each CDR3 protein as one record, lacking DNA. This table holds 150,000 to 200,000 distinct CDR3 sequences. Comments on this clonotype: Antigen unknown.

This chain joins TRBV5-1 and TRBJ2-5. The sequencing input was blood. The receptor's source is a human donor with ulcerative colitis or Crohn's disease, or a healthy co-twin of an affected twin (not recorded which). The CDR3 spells CASSSDRVVETQYF.